These 19 T cell receptor beta chains share one sample of origin, sequenced in a study of identifying expanded T cells in peripheral blood. Assay used: immunoSEQ multiplex PCR; TCRdb lists only in-frame clones, some missing. The sample lists under 110,000 clones; around 88% were seen once. The sequenced material came from blood. The source is a person aged 18 to 75 in good health.

The chain is built from TRBV5-6 and TRBJ1-2, with 7 bases fitting TRBD1. The V gene end was trimmed by 2 bases and the J gene end by 4 bases; junction bases not matched to a gene: 5. CDR1 SGHDT and CDR2 YYEEEE come from the germline V gene. The CDR3 contains 14 residues. In DNA form, the CDR3 reads TGTGCCAGCAGCTTCGGACAGGCACCCTATGGCTACACCTTC. Translation gives CASSFGQAPYGYTF.

V gene TRBV20-1 combines with J gene TRBJ1-2; perhaps TRBD1 as D (6 bases). Trimming removed 6 bases from V and 8 bases from J, with 13 bases in between. The V gene's germline CDR1 is DFQATT and CDR2 SNEGSKA (reference sequence). There are 11 residues in the CDR3. The DNA for the CDR3 is TGCAGTGCCGCGAGGGGGGAAGGCTACACCTTC. Amino acids: CSAARGEGYTF.

The CDR3 coding sequence is TGTGCCAGCAGTTTTCTTCACGATAGCACAGATACGCAGTATTTT. Translated, it gives CASSFLHDSTDTQYF. This chain joins TRBV2 and TRBJ2-3, with D hard to call. CDR1 is SNHLY and CDR2 is FYNNEI in the germline V gene. This CDR3 is 15 amino acids long. The V gene lost 5 bases and the J gene lost 0 bases, with 12 bases spanning the gap. Filled out from reference TRBV2 and TRBJ2-3, the complete variable domain reads EPEVTQTPSHQVTQMGQEVILRCVPISNHLYFYWYRQILGQKVEFLVSFYNNEISEKSEIFDDQFSVERPDGSNFTLKIRSTKLEDSAMYFCASSFLHDSTDTQYFGPGTRLTVL.

V and J are TRBV10-3 and TRBJ2-3, with 10 bases fitting TRBD1. From germline, CDR1 is ENHRY and CDR2 SYGVKD. V lost 2 bases to trimming and J lost 4 bases; unmatched junction nucleotides: 6. CDR3 length: 16 amino acids. The CDR3 loop is CAISEPRDRGSDTQYF. CDR3 coding DNA: TGTGCCATCAGTGAGCCCCGGGACAGGGGCTCAGATACGCAGTATTTT.

The J gene is TRBJ2-2, the V gene TRBV4-2; a weak D match, TRBD1 (6 bases). The germline CDR1 and CDR2 sequences are LGHNA and YNFKEQ. The V end was cut by 4 bases, the J end by 1 base, with 13 bases between. The CDR3 is 16 amino acids. The CDR3 spells CASSPRTDRNTGELFF. The CDR3 DNA follows: TGTGCCAGCAGCCCTCGGACAGACCGGAACACCGGGGAGCTGTTTTTT.

V gene TRBV4-1 combines with J gene TRBJ1-2; maybe TRBD1 (6 bases). Trimming took 3 bases from V and 6 from J, leaving 17 bases between them. The CDR3 is 15 residues long. Looked up from germline, CDR1 is MGHRA and CDR2 is YSYEKL. The CDR3 sequence is CASSHNQGRNDGYTF. For the CDR3, the DNA is TGCGCCAGCAGCCATAATCAGGGGAGGAATGATGGCTACACCTTC.

CDR3 region: CSASGNTEAFF. For the CDR3, the DNA is TGCAGTGCTAGTGGTAACACTGAAGCTTTCTTT. V and J are TRBV20-1 and TRBJ1-1; D not certain. Germline CDR1 DFQATT, CDR2 SNEGSKA (reference sequence). The length of the CDR3 is 11 residues. Trimming took off 3 bases at V and 2 bases at J, with 4 bases between the two ends.

The gene calls are TRBV2 and TRBJ1-3; a possible D gene is TRBD1 (6 bases). The CDR3 has 17 residues. Germline V gene data show CDR1 as SNHLY and CDR2 as FYNNEI. Trimming pared 0 bases from V and 0 bases from J, leaving 12 bases between. The CDR3 bases are TGTGCCAGCAGTGAAGCAGGGACACCGAGCTCTGGAAACACCATATATTTT. The encoded protein is CASSEAGTPSSGNTIYF.

The chain is built from TRBV18 and TRBJ2-5; a weak D match, TRBD2 (5 bases). Germline V lookup: CDR1 KGHSH, CDR2 LQKENI. CDR3 length: 13 residues. V was trimmed by 4 bases and J by 5 bases, leaving 11 bases between them. The CDR3 DNA reads as TGTGCCAGCTCACTGTGGGGAGAGGAGACCCAGTACTTC. Its translation is CASSLWGEETQYF.

The rearrangement uses TRBV6-7 and TRBJ1-2, with D perhaps TRBD1 (6 bases). TRBV6-7 is filed as an ORF, its function uncertain. Trimming removed 0 bases at V and 4 bases at J, with 27 bases between. The CDR3 sequence is 20 residues long. CDR3 loop: CASSYSVRLVSGGPSYGYTF. The CDR3 DNA follows: TGTGCCAGCAGTTACTCGGTTCGTTTGGTGTCGGGGGGCCCCAGCTATGGCTACACCTTC.

This chain joins TRBV5-6 and TRBJ2-7, with a weak D call TRBD2 (7 bases). This CDR3 has 16 amino acids. Per germline, CDR1 SGHDT and CDR2 YYEEEE. Trimming took 2 bases from V and 2 from J, leaving 17 bases between them. The CDR3 DNA sequence: TGTGCCAGCAGCTTATCGATCGGGGGGCCCCCCTACGAGCAGTACTTC. Translating it yields CASSLSIGGPPYEQYF.

The chain uses TRBV29-1 and TRBJ1-1, with 9 bases identical to TRBD1. V lost 7 bases to trimming and J lost 5 bases; unmatched junction nucleotides: 5. The V gene's germline CDR1 is SQVTM and CDR2 ANQGSEA. The CDR3 sequence is 12 residues long. CDR3 nucleotide sequence: TGCAGCGCGGGGACAGGGCCAACTGAAGCTTTCTTT. This encodes CSAGTGPTEAFF.

This chain uses TRBV13 with TRBJ2-3; tentatively, D is TRBD1 (6 bases). Germline CDR1 and CDR2: PRHDT and FYEKMQ (reference sequence). The CDR3 contains 12 residues. V gave up 4 bases and J gave up 5 bases, with 7 bases separating them. For the CDR3, the DNA is TGTGCCAGCAGCTCGACAGGAGATACGCAGTATTTT. Translated: CASSSTGDTQYF. The full variable domain, completed using reference TRBV13 and TRBJ2-3, is AAGVIQSPRHLIKEKRETATLKCYPIPRHDTVYWYQQGPGQDPQFLISFYEKMQSDKGSIPDRFSAQQFSDYHSELNMSSLELGDSALYFCASSSTGDTQYFGPGTRLTVL.

The rearrangement uses TRBV2 and TRBJ2-7; weak D call: TRBD2 (5 bases). Germline V CDR1 and CDR2: SNHLY, FYNNEI. CDR3 length: 15 amino acids. V was pared by 6 bases and J by 4 bases, with 19 bases between. The CDR3 nucleotides read TGTGCCAGCAGAGTCCGACAACAAGCGGCATACGAGCAGTACTTC. Translation gives CASRVRQQAAYEQYF. Supplemented by reference TRBV2 and TRBJ2-7, the full variable domain reads EPEVTQTPSHQVTQMGQEVILRCVPISNHLYFYWYRQILGQKVEFLVSFYNNEISEKSEIFDDQFSVERPDGSNFTLKIRSTKLEDSAMYFCASRVRQQAAYEQYFGPGTRLTVT.

The chain combines TRBV5-1 with TRBJ2-3, with D tentatively TRBD2 (5 bases). Germline V gives CDR1 SGHRS, CDR2 YFSETQ. V was shortened by 4 bases and J by 6 bases, with 15 bases between the two germline ends. This CDR3 region has 14 residues. The CDR3 is CASSQGLAADTQYF. CDR3 coding DNA: TGCGCCAGCAGCCAAGGACTGGCCGCGGATACGCAGTATTTT.

This clone was observed a few times. The chain carries TRBV2 and TRBJ2-7; D ambiguous. Trimming took off 1 base at V and 3 bases at J, with 13 bases between the two ends. The germline CDR1 and CDR2 sequences are SNHLY and FYNNEI. The CDR3 is 15 residues long. CDR3: CASSEVKGGFYEQYF. The CDR3 nucleotides are TGTGCCAGCAGTGAAGTTAAGGGTGGCTTCTACGAGCAGTACTTC.

V usage is TRBV6-5 and J usage is TRBJ2-7, with D maybe TRBD1 (6 bases). CDR1 and CDR2 (germline): MNHEY, SVGAGI. CDR3 length equals 13 residues. The V and J ends lost 5 bases and 7 bases respectively, with 15 bases between them. CDR3 sequence reads: CASSKFDRLEQYF. CDR3 DNA: TGTGCCAGCAGTAAATTCGACAGGTTAGAGCAGTACTTC.

The genes are TRBV6-4 and TRBJ2-3, with 8 bases lining up with TRBD2. CDR1 is MRHNA, CDR2 SNTAGT, per germline. V lost 0 bases to trimming and J lost 4 bases; unmatched junction nucleotides: 3. The CDR3 spans 15 residues. The CDR3 region has the DNA TGTGCCAGCAGTGACTCCCCGACTAGCGCAGATACGCAGTATTTT. It translates to CASSDSPTSADTQYF.

The V gene is TRBV9, the J gene TRBJ2-5; TRBD1 or TRBD2 may be the D gene (5 bases each). Between the trimmed V and J ends, which lost 4 bases and 5 bases, there was a span of 12 bases. Germline-derived CDR1 and CDR2 are SGDLS and YYNGEE. The length of the CDR3 is 13 residues. The CDR3 region is CASSTGTRETQYF. In nucleotides, the CDR3 is TGTGCCAGCAGCACCGGGACGAGGGAGACCCAGTACTTC.